The rows below give T cell receptor beta chains drawn from one sample of a study of response to subunit inactivated influenza vaccine. TCRdb passed the RT-PCR reads through MiXCR, listing each CDR3 protein once. The sample lists roughly 780,000 distinct CDR3 sequences; under 20% were seen once. The sequenced sample was PBMCs from blood, obtained about 5 days after vaccination. Receptor source: a man in his fifties or sixties who received an inactivated influenza vaccine. Both conserved end residues are part of each CDR3. A D gene is named only where the DNA matches it firmly. Size values are once, few and many counts, or a class for expanded clones, and some rows have none.

TRBJ2-1	.	.	TRBV5-1	TGCGCCTCCGCGCTCCTCTCCTACAATGAGCAGTTCTTC	CASALLSYNEQFF
TRBJ2-4	many	.	TRBV11-2	TGTGCCAGCAGCTTTGACAGAAACATTCAGTACTTC	CASSFDRNIQYF
TRBJ2-5	.	TRBD1	TRBV24-1	TGTGCCACCAGTGTCGGGACAGTCCAAGAGACCCAGTACTTC	CATSVGTVQETQYF
TRBJ2-2	.	TRBD1	TRBV5-1	TGCGCCAGCAGCTCAAGGGGGCTCGACACCGGGGAGCTGTTTTTT	CASSSRGLDTGELFF
TRBJ2-1	.	TRBD2	TRBV6-5	TGTGCCAGCAGTTACACCGGGACTAGCGAATACAATGAGCAGTTCTTC	CASSYTGTSEYNEQFF
TRBJ2-2	many	.	TRBV15	TGTGCCACCTCGGCAGCAAACACCGGGGAGCTGTTTTTT	CATSAANTGELFF
TRBJ1-4	.	TRBD1	TRBV20-1	TGCAGTGCTAGAGATCTCCAGGGGGCTAATGAAAAACTGTTTTTT	CSARDLQGANEKLFF
TRBJ2-2	.	TRBD1	TRBV20-1	TGCAGTGCTAGAGAGAGGACAGGGCCGAACACCGGGGAGCTGTTTTTT	CSARERTGPNTGELFF
TRBJ2-2	few	.	TRBV7-9	TGTGCCAGCAGTGGGGCAGGGCACACCGGGGAGCTGTTTTTT	CASSGAGHTGELFF
TRBJ2-2	.	.	TRBV20-1	TGCAGTGCGCGATACGGGGAGCTGTTTTTT	CSARYGELFF
TRBJ2-7	.	.	TRBV19	TGTGCCAGTAGTTCGGGGGAGCCCCCCTACGAGCAGTACTTC	CASSSGEPPYEQYF
TRBJ2-5	.	.	TRBV7-8	TGTGCCAGTTCTCCCTGGAGGGTGCATGAGACCCAGTACTTC	CASSPWRVHETQYF
TRBJ2-5	.	.	TRBV20-1	TGCAGTGCTAGAGACCGGGCACAGGACCAGTACTTC	CSARDRAQDQYF
TRBJ2-2	.	.	TRBV3-1	TGTGCCAGCAGCATGCGGGAGAACACCGGGGAGCTGTTTTTT	CASSMRENTGELFF
TRBJ2-4	.	.	TRBV29-1	TGCAGCGTTGAAAGCCGACTAGCCAAAAACATTCAGTACTTC	CSVESRLAKNIQYF
TRBJ2-7	many	.	TRBV28	TGTGCCAGCAGTCCACCCAGGGGAGGCTACGAGCAGTACTTC	CASSPPRGGYEQYF
TRBJ1-1	few	.	TRBV20-1	TGCAGTGCTAGAGACCCCGCCAGAATGAACACTGAAGCTTTCTTT	CSARDPARMNTEAFF
TRBJ2-5	.	.	TRBV24-1	TGTGCCACCAGTGATTTCCCGGGGGACGAAGAGACCCAGTACTTC	CATSDFPGDEETQYF
TRBJ1-1	.	.	TRBV27	TGTGCCAGCAGTTTATATACGAACACTGAAGCTTTCTTT	CASSLYTNTEAFF
TRBJ2-7	.	.	TRBV24-1	TGTGCCATGCTCTCGTTTCTTGGCTACGAGCAGTACTTC	CAMLSFLGYEQYF
TRBJ2-1	.	TRBD1	TRBV7-2	TGTGCCAGCAGCTCGGACAGGGTCTTGATCAATGAGCAGTTCTTC	CASSSDRVLINEQFF
TRBJ2-5	many	.	TRBV28	TGTGCCAGCAACGCCCGGGACGCCGTCCAAGAGACCCAGTACTTC	CASNARDAVQETQYF
TRBJ2-7	.	TRBD2	TRBV18	TGTGCCAGCTCAACGACTAGCGGGAGGGAGCAGTACTTC	CASSTTSGREQYF
TRBJ2-7	.	.	TRBV20-1	TGCAGTGCTAGAGGTGAGAGAGGTTACGAGCAGTACTTC	CSARGERGYEQYF
TRBJ2-5	.	.	TRBV20-1	TGCAGTGCCCTAGGACGGAACCAAGAGACCCAGTACTTC	CSALGRNQETQYF
TRBJ2-1	many	.	TRBV3-1	TGTGCCAGCAGCCAAGACGCGGGTCGCTACAATGAGCAGTTCTTC	CASSQDAGRYNEQFF